This note documents a single T cell receptor beta chain sequence. Its binding antigen is unknown. It has no much larger one-base neighbor in the sample; base qualities were not kept. The sample comes from a study of blood T cell repertoires in COVID-19 (dated by TCRdb to between 2020 and 2021). Study-level background: The collaborator samples originated in the United States, Italy and Spain and spanned the acute and convalescent phases of COVID-19. A de-identified subject ID, COVID-19 status, age in years and sex were almost always included in the sample metadata. The prospective study material was composed of cDNA or gDNA derived from T cells, B-cell-depleted T cells, or PBMCs. Samples came from the ongoing ImmuneRACE study (first 160 participants) plus 1,254 subjects from 6 global collaborators. Subjects who had been exposed to COVID-19, were actively infected with it, or had recovered from it provided the deeply sampled blood TCRbeta repertoires that made up the dataset. The repertoires were released in a freely available public database meant as a resource for research on the immune response to SARS-CoV-2. Where HLA class I and class II types were available, the types were taken from metadata supplied by the sample provider, not from assay-based typing.

Points the paper makes about the study in general: The quantity of clinical and demographic metadata differed by source and by participant and was supplied without curation.

Whole blood was collected in K2EDTA tubes by collaborating institutions according to the institutions' own protocols. For TCRbeta analysis, collaborators shipped samples as frozen whole blood, isolated PBMCs, or DNA extracted from either of those sample types. Trimming takes 0 bases from V and 0 bases from J, and the germline ends sit 9 bases apart. Spanning cysteine to phenylalanine, the CDR3 consists of 16 amino acids. Of all the DNA, just the CDR3 is kept, 48 bases in frame from base 1. CDR1 and CDR2 are read off the germline V gene as KGHSH and LQKENI. TCRbeta CDR3 regions were amplified from genomic DNA using the immunoSEQ Assay, a bias-controlled multiplex PCR. The study's processing was this. Within the assay, amplification of reference gene primers was used to estimate how many nucleated cells each sample contained. Sequence reads were collapsed and filtered to measure the absolute abundance of every unique TCRbeta CDR3 rearrangement. For each sample, productive Simpson clonality was calculated as the square root of Simpson's diversity index across productive rearrangements. The immuneACCESS repertoire file appears here via TCRdb, limited to in-frame rearrangements. These files lack a portion of the clones; in checked studies, under half of the deficit traces to unresolved V genes, and the cause of the others is not known. V, J and clone size reflect that table, while D and trimming were determined from the DNA. Present in this sample are approximately 190,000 clones, around 86% of which were seen just once. In total, the top ten clones hold under 7.5% of the sample.

This chain is built from TRBV18 and TRBJ2-4, with a tentative D gene TRBD2 over 6 matching bases. The sequencing sample was made of peripheral blood. The TCR sequence derives from a middle-aged woman with acute or convalescent COVID-19. The DNA sequence follows: TGTGCCAGCTCACCACCGGGACTTTTAGCCAAAAACATTCAGTACTTC. It specifies CASSPPGLLAKNIQYF.